This TCR beta chain was identified in a study of blood T cell repertoires in COVID-19. Study overall: Some COVID-19 samples were acute and others convalescent; all came from the United States, Italy and Spain. Sources were T cells, B-cell-depleted T cells, or PBMCs; the material itself was cDNA or gDNA.

CDR1 is ENHRY, CDR2 SYGVKD, per germline. V trimming: 6 bases; J trimming: 4 bases; junction bases outside the gene matches: 4. The CDR3 loop spans 14 amino acids. Study processing details: Quantification of nucleated cells was approximated via reference gene primer amplification. TCRdb's table, derived via immunoSEQ multiplex PCR, lists solely in-frame clones and lacks some. V, J and clone size are taken as reported in that table, and D and trimming were inferred from the DNA itself. Among about 160,000 clones, roughly 90% were seen once, and the ten largest hold roughly a sixth. The sequence was obtained from a man between 60 and 70 years old with active or convalescent COVID-19. The chain recombines TRBV10-3 with TRBJ2-5; 11 bases map to TRBD1. Sequencing input: peripheral blood. In nucleotides, the CDR3 is TGTGCCATCAGGGCGGACAGGGGGCTAGAGACCCAGTACTTC. This gives the protein CAIRADRGLETQYF.